The 18 T cell receptor beta chains reported below all come from one sample, sequenced in a study of blood T cell repertoires in COVID-19. Only in-frame clones appear in the TCRdb table, and some are missing; sequencing was by immunoSEQ multiplex PCR. The repertoire has roughly 80,000 clones, 60% to 80% of them found once; the top ten carry 8.5% to 10%. Sequenced input: peripheral blood. The receptors originated from a human donor in a cohort sampled during active COVID-19.

This chain joins TRBV6-5 and TRBJ2-3, with 7 positions matching TRBD1. The ends lost 5 bases at V and 0 bases at J; junction bases unmatched: 2. Per the germline V gene, CDR1 is MNHEY and CDR2 is SVGAGI. The CDR3 length is 14 residues. Here the CDR3 DNA reads TGTGCCAGCAGTCGGGACAGTAGCACAGATACGCAGTATTTT. Protein product: CASSRDSSTDTQYF.

V is TRBV6-6 and J is TRBJ1-1, with D tentatively TRBD1 (6 bases). Germline V CDR1 and CDR2: MNHNY, SVGAGI (reference sequence). Trimming cost V 0 bases and J 13 bases, with 12 bases left between them. There are 12 residues in the CDR3. CDR3 loop: CASSYSTGTCFF. In nucleotides, the CDR3 is TGTGCCAGCAGTTACTCGACAGGAACTTGTTTCTTT.

This sequence joins TRBV14 and TRBJ1-1; D remains unclear. V lost 4 bases and J lost 4, with 7 bases in between. Germline values: CDR1 SGHDN, CDR2 FVKESK. The length of the CDR3 is 12 residues. The CDR3 loop reads CASSRHGTEAFF. DNA of the CDR3: TGTGCCAGCAGCCGACATGGCACTGAAGCTTTCTTT.

The chain is built from TRBV7-2 and TRBJ2-3, with 10 bases matching TRBD2. The CDR3 has 17 residues. Germline V CDR1 and CDR2: SGHTA, FQGNSA. Losses at the gene ends were 5 bases for V and 2 bases for J; bases not matched to a gene: 10. The CDR3 bases are TGTGCCAGCAGCCCCCGAGGAGCGGGGGGGGTCACAGATACGCAGTATTTT. Translated, it gives CASSPRGAGGVTDTQYF.

In this sample, this clone turned up a few times. The chain is built from TRBV19 and TRBJ1-1; D perhaps matches TRBD1 (6 bases). Germline CDR1 is LNHDA and CDR2 is SQIVND (reference sequence). CDR3 length: 14 amino acids. The V end lost 3 bases, the J end lost 4 bases, and 12 bases lay between the germline ends. DNA for the CDR3: TGTGCCAGTAGTATCGGACAGTTTGCCACTGAAGCTTTCTTT. It translates to CASSIGQFATEAFF.

The CDR3 region has the DNA TGTGCCAGCAGCGTAGCTGTGACTAGCGGGGTAGAGACCCAGTACTTC. Translation gives CASSVAVTSGVETQYF. The V and J genes are TRBV9 and TRBJ2-5, with TRBD2 identical over 11 bases. CDR3 length: 16 amino acids. CDR1 SGDLS and CDR2 YYNGEE come from the germline V gene. After removal of 0 bases from V and 4 bases from J, the junction contained 5 bases not matched to a gene.

This rearrangement joins TRBV18 to TRBJ2-7; 8 bases map to TRBD1. The CDR3 runs to 13 residues. Germline lookup yields CDR1 KGHSH and CDR2 LQKENI. Losses at the gene ends were 6 bases for V and 3 bases for J; bases not matched to a gene: 4. CDR3 nucleotide sequence: TGTGCCAGCTCTCAAACAGGGGGCTACGAGCAGTACTTC. Protein product: CASSQTGGYEQYF.

The chain employs TRBV11-2 and TRBJ2-7, with a possible D match to TRBD1 (6 bases). The ends were cut back, 5 bases at V and 2 bases at J, with 16 bases in the middle. Germline CDR1 and CDR2: SGHAT and FQNNGV. The CDR3 totals 15 residues. The CDR3 reads CASSLSQGSAYEQYF. CDR3 in DNA: TGTGCCAGCAGCCTATCACAGGGAAGTGCCTACGAGCAGTACTTC.

This chain connects TRBV5-3 to TRBJ2-7; TRBD1 aligns across 9 bases. TRBV5-3 is an ORF, and what it does is uncertain. This CDR3 region has 15 residues. J gave up 4 bases and V 4 bases, and 9 bases lay outside the gene matches. In DNA form, the CDR3 reads TGTGCCAGAAGCAATAGACAGGGGGGTTTGTACGAGCAGTACTTC. Encoded protein: CARSNRQGGLYEQYF.

This clone was seen more than once but under ten times. The chain links TRBV18 to TRBJ1-4, with D unclear. This CDR3 comprises 14 residues. Germline-derived CDR1 and CDR2 are KGHSH and LQKENI. V lost 4 bases and J 2 bases, leaving 8 bases between the germline ends. The CDR3 bases are TGTGCCAGCTCACTGCGAGGGACTAATGAAAAACTGTTTTTT. Amino acids: CASSLRGTNEKLFF.

This clone was counted ten times or more. The V call is TRBV18, the J call TRBJ2-7; 7 positions agree with TRBD1. V lost 4 bases and J lost 4; bases outside the gene matches: 7. This CDR3 has 14 residues. Germline lookup yields CDR1 KGHSH and CDR2 LQKENI. DNA of the CDR3: TGTGCCAGCTCACAATCAGGGGGAAGGTACGAGCAGTACTTC. This gives the protein CASSQSGGRYEQYF.

Concerning this clone itself: The junction differs from germline at one of its ends, possibly a read error. The gene calls are TRBV28 and TRBJ1-5; no clear D gene. CDR3 length equals 15 residues. The V gene's germline CDR1 is MDHEN and CDR2 SYDVKM. This CDR3 is CASSPFDLTRQAQHF. In DNA, the CDR3 is TGTGCCAGCAGTCCATTCGACCTCACGCGTCAGGCCCAGCATTTT.

This clone was seen a single time. The chain employs TRBV9 and TRBJ2-2; D ambiguous. Germline V gene lookup returns CDR1 SGDLS and CDR2 YYNGEE. The length of the CDR3 is 12 residues. Between the trimmed V and J ends, which lost 5 bases and 2 bases, there was a span of 4 bases. This chain's CDR3 is CASRSNTGELFF. The CDR3, as DNA: TGTGCCAGCAGGAGTAACACCGGGGAGCTGTTTTTT.

The chain is built from TRBV11-2 and TRBJ2-5; no definite D call. The V gene lost 0 bases and the J gene lost 5 bases, with 16 bases spanning the gap. The CDR3 totals 16 residues. Germline V gives CDR1 SGHAT, CDR2 FQNNGV. The CDR3 loop reads CASSLDGGFRVETQYF. The CDR3 nucleotides read TGTGCCAGCAGCTTAGATGGCGGCTTTCGGGTGGAGACCCAGTACTTC.

This clone was seen a few times. CDR3 loop: CASRQGVSGANVLTF. The CDR3, as DNA: TGTGCCAGCAGACAGGGGGTCTCTGGGGCCAACGTCCTGACTTTC. The genes are TRBV18 and TRBJ2-6; 9 bases align to TRBD1. J was trimmed by 0 bases and V by 8 bases; bases with no gene match: 2. Germline V CDR1 and CDR2: KGHSH, LQKENI. This CDR3 comprises 15 residues.

The rearrangement links TRBV2 to TRBJ1-6; the match to TRBD1 covers 8 bases. The CDR3 runs 17 residues. The germline CDR1 and CDR2 sequences are SNHLY and FYNNEI. The J segment lost 1 base and the V segment lost 7 bases, leaving 9 bases of the junction unmatched. The CDR3 DNA reads TGTGCCAGCATTCAGGACAGGGTATATTCCTATAATTCACCCCTCCACTTT. This encodes CASIQDRVYSYNSPLHF.

V and J are TRBV11-2 and TRBJ2-5; TRBD1 matches 7 bases. The germline V gene encodes CDR1 SGHAT and CDR2 FQNNGV. The CDR3 sequence is 14 residues long. The V segment lost 3 bases and the J segment 4 bases; nucleotides outside the gene matches: 5. CDR3 residues: CASSFGAGGETQYF. The CDR3, as DNA: TGTGCCAGCAGCTTCGGGGCAGGGGGAGAGACCCAGTACTTC.

This sequence joins TRBV30 and TRBJ1-1; D is unclear. CDR3 length: 14 amino acids. Germline V gene lookup returns CDR1 GTSNPN and CDR2 SVGIG (reference sequence). V lost 4 bases and J lost 4, with 16 bases in between. CDR3 in amino acids: CAWTYRYLGTEAFF. The CDR3 DNA follows: TGTGCCTGGACCTACAGATATCTGGGCACTGAAGCTTTCTTT.